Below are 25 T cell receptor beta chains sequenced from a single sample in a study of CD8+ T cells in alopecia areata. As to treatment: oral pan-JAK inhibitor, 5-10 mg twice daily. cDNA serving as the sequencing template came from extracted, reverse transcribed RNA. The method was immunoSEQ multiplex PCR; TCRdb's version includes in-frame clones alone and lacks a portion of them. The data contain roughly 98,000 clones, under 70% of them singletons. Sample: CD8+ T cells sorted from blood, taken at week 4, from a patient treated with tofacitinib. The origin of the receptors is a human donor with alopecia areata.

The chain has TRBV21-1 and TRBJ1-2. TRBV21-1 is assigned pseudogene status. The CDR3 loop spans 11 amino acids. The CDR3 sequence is CASPVNYGYTF. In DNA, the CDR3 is TGTGCCAGTCCTGTGAACTATGGCTACACCTTC.

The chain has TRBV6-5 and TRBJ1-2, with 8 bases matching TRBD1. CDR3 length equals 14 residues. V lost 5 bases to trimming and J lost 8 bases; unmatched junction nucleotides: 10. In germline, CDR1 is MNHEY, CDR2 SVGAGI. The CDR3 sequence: CASSTARTGFGYTF. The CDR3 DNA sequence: TGTGCCAGCAGTACGGCCCGGACAGGGTTCGGCTACACCTTC.

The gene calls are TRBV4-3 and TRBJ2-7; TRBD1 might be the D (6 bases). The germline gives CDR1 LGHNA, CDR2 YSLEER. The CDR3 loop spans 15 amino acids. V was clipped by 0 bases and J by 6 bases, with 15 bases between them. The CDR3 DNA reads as TGCGCCAGCAGCCAAGATTCCAGGGGTGATAGCGAGCAGTACTTC. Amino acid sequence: CASSQDSRGDSEQYF.

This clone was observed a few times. This CDR3 is CASSQDGGANTGELFF. The CDR3 DNA reads TGCGCCAGCAGCCAAGATGGGGGGGCGAACACCGGGGAGCTGTTTTTT. V and J are TRBV4-3 and TRBJ2-2; 7 bases are shared with TRBD2. After removal of 0 bases from V and 0 bases from J, the junction contained 1 base not matched to a gene. Germline-derived CDR1 and CDR2 are LGHNA and YSLEER. The CDR3 consists of 16 residues.

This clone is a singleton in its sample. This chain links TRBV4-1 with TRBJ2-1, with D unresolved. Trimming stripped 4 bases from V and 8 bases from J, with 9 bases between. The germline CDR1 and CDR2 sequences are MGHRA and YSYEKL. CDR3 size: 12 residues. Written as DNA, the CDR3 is TGCGCCAGCAGCCTTCCAGACTATGAGCAGTTCTTC. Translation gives CASSLPDYEQFF.

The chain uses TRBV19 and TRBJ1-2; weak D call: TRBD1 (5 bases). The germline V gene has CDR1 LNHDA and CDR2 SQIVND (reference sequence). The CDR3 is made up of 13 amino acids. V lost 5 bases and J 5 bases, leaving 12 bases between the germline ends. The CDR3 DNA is TGTGCCAGTAGTCCCGGGACCTCATATGGCTACACCTTC. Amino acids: CASSPGTSYGYTF.

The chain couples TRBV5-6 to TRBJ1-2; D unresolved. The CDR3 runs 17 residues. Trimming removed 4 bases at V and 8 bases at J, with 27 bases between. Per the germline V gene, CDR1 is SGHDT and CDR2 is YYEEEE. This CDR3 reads CASSPPPPGSLSRGYTF. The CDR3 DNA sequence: TGTGCCAGCAGCCCTCCTCCTCCGGGATCGCTGTCTCGGGGCTACACCTTC. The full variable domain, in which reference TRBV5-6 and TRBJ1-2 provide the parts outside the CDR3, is DAGVTQSPTHLIKTRGQQVTLRCSPKSGHDTVSWYQQALGQGPQFIFQYYEEEERQRGNFPDRFSGHQFPNYSSELNVNALLLGDSALYLCASSPPPPGSLSRGYTFGSGTRLTVV.

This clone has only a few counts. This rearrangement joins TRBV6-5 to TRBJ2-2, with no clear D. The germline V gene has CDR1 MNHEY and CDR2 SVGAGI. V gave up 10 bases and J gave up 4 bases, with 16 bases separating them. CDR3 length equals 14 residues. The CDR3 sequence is CATFGSGPTGELFF. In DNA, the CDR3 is TGTGCCACGTTCGGGTCTGGACCCACCGGGGAGCTGTTTTTT.

CDR3 loop: CASSLVRAGRETQYF. The CDR3 region has the DNA TGTGCCAGCAGCTTAGTTCGGGCCGGTCGAGAGACCCAGTACTTC. The chain recombines TRBV7-6 with TRBJ2-5; D call uncertain. This CDR3 spans 15 amino acids. Germline CDR1 SGHVS, CDR2 FNYEAQ. Trimming took off 1 base at V and 4 bases at J, with 13 bases between the two ends.

In nucleotides, the CDR3 is TGTGCCAGCACCCAAAACCCGGGGGCCGGGGAGCTGTTTTTT. Translated: CASTQNPGAGELFF. The rearrangement joins TRBV7-9 to TRBJ2-2; tentatively, D is TRBD2 (6 bases). The CDR3 runs 14 residues. Germline assignment: CDR1 SEHNR and CDR2 FQNEAQ (reference sequence). V gave up 7 bases and J gave up 6 bases, with 15 bases separating them. The entire variable domain, with the rest obtained from reference TRBV7-9 and TRBJ2-2, is as follows: DTGVSQNPRHKITKRGQNVTFRCDPISEHNRLYWYRQTLGQGPEFLTYFQNEAQLEKSRLLSDRFSAERPKGSFSTLEIQRTEQGDSAMYLCASTQNPGAGELFFGEGSRLTVL.

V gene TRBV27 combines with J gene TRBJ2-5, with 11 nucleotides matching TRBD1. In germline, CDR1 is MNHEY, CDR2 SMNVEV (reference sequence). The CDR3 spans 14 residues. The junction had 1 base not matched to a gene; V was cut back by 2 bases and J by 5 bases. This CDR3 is CASSLGTGGETQYF. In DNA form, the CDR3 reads TGTGCCAGCAGTTTAGGGACAGGGGGGGAGACCCAGTACTTC.

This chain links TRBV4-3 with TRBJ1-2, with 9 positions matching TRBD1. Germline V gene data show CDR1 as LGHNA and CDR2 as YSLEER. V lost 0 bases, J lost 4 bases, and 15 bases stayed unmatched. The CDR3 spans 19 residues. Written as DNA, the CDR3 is TGCGCCAGCAGCCAAGAAGTACCTCTGGGACAGGGAGGTTCCTATGGCTACACCTTC. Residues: CASSQEVPLGQGGSYGYTF.

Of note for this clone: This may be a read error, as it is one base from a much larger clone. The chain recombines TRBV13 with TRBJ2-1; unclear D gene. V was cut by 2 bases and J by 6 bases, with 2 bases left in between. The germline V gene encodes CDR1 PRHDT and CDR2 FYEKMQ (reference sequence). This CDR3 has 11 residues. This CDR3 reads CASSLINEQFF. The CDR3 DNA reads TGTGCCAGCAGCTTAATCAATGAGCAGTTCTTC.

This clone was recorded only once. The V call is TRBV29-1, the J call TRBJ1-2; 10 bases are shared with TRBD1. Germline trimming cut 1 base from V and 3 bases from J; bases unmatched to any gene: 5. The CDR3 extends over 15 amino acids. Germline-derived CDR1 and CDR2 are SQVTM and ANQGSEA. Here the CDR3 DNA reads TGCAGCGTTGAAGGACAGGGGGCCGCATACTATGGCTACACCTTC. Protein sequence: CSVEGQGAAYYGYTF.

CDR3 sequence reads: CASSRPYEQYF. The CDR3, as DNA: TGTGCCAGCAGTCGCCCCTACGAGCAGTACTTC. This chain connects TRBV28 to TRBJ2-7, with D uncertain. Germline CDR1 reads MDHEN; CDR2 reads SYDVKM. V lost 5 bases to trimming and J lost 2 bases, with 4 bases between them. This CDR3 comprises 11 residues.

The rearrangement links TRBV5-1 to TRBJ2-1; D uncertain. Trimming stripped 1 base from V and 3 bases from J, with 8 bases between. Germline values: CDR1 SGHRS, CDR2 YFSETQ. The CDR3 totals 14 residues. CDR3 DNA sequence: TGCGCCAGCAGCTTGTGGGCAGACTACAATGAGCAGTTCTTC. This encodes CASSLWADYNEQFF.

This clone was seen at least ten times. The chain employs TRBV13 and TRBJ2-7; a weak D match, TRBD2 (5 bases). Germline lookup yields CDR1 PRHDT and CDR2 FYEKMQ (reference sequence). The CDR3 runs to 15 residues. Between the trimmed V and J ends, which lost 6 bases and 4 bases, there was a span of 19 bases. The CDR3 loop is CASSEFGGPDYEQYF. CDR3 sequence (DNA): TGTGCCAGCAGTGAGTTTGGCGGGCCCGATTACGAGCAGTACTTC.

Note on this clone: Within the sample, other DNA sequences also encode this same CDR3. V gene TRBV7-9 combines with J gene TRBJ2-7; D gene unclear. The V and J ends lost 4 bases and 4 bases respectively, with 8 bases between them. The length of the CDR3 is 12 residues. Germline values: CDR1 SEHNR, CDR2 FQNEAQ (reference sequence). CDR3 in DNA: TGTGCCAGCAGCTCAACAGCATACGAGCAGTACTTC. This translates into CASSSTAYEQYF.

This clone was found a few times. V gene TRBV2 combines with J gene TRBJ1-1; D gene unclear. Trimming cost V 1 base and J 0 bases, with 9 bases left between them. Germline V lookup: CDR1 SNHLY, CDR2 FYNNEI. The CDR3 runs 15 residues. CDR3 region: CASSEEGSMNTEAFF. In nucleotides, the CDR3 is TGTGCCAGCAGTGAAGAGGGCAGCATGAACACTGAAGCTTTCTTT.

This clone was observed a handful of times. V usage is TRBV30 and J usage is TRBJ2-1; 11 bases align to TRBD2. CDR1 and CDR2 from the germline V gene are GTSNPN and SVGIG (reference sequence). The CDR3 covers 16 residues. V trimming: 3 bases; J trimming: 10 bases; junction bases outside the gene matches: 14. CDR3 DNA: TGTGCCTGGAGCGATGAAGGTAGCGGGAGGGGTAGGGAGCAGTTCTTC. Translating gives CAWSDEGSGRGREQFF.

The CDR3 loop is CASSPGTGGNEQFF. DNA for the CDR3: TGCGCCAGCAGCCCGGGGACAGGGGGCAATGAGCAGTTCTTC. J is TRBJ2-1 and V is TRBV5-1, with 11 bases matching TRBD1. Germline trimming cut 4 bases from V and 6 bases from J; bases unmatched to any gene: 3. The CDR3 totals 14 residues. Germline CDR1 and CDR2: SGHRS and YFSETQ.

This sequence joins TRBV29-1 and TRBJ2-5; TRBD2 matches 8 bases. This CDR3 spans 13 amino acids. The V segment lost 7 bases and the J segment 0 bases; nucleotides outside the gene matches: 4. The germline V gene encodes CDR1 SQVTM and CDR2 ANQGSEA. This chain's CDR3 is CSAVTSDQETQYF. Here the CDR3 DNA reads TGCAGCGCCGTGACTAGCGACCAAGAGACCCAGTACTTC.

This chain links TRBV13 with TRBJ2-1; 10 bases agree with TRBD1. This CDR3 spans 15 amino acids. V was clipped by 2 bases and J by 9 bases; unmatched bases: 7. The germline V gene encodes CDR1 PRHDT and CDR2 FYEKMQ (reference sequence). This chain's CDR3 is CASSLPGQGRREQFF. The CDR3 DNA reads TGTGCCAGCAGCTTACCGGGACAGGGGCGACGTGAGCAGTTCTTC. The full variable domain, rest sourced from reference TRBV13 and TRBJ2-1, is AAGVIQSPRHLIKEKRETATLKCYPIPRHDTVYWYQQGPGQDPQFLISFYEKMQSDKGSIPDRFSAQQFSDYHSELNMSSLELGDSALYFCASSLPGQGRREQFFGPGTRLTVL.

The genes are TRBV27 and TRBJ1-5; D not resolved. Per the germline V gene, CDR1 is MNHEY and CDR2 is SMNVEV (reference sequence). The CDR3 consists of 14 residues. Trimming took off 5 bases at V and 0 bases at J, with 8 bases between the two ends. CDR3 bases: TGTGCCAGCAGTCTTTCAGCTAGCAATCAGCCCCAGCATTTT. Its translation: CASSLSASNQPQHF.

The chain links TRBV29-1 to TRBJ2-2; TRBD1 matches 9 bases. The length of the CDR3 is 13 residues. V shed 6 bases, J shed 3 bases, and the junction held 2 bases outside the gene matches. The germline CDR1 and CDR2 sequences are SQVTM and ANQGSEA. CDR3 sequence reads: CSVGQGYTGELFF. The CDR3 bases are TGCAGCGTGGGACAGGGCTACACCGGGGAGCTGTTTTTT.